Reported below is one T cell receptor (beta chain). Sequencing involved patients with CD8+CD57+ cell expansion previously shown by flow cytometry. Profiles of TCR beta VDJ and CDR3 were generated from a genomic DNA template. TCRdb reanalysed the reads using MiXCR and keeps one entry per CDR3 protein. The sample records over 150,000 distinct CDR3 sequences, 65% to 75% being singletons. Germline assignment: CDR1 SGDLS and CDR2 YYNGEE. V dropped 0 bases and J dropped 7 bases, with 7 bases sitting between them. This CDR3 has 12 amino acids. The entry originates in a study of CD8+CD57+ T cells in acquired aplastic anemia. In the study overall: Sorted CD4+ and CD8+ cell DNA averaged 3.2 ug.

The clonotype originates from a human donor with aplastic anemia. The chain is built from TRBV9 and TRBJ2-5, with unresolved D. The sequencing input was sorted CD4+, CD8+, or CD8+CD57+ T cells (not recorded which) from PBMCs. In DNA, the CDR3 is TGTGCCAGCAGCGTAGCTGGTGGGACCCAGTACTTC. This codes for CASSVAGGTQYF.